This TCR beta chain was profiled in a study of cytomegalovirus exposure and HLA in healthy donors. Details on this clone: Its antigen remains unidentified.

This CDR3 has 15 amino acids. The germline V gene encodes CDR1 LNHDA and CDR2 SQIVND (reference sequence). Losses at the gene ends were 6 bases for V and 4 bases for J; bases not matched to a gene: 9. Nominally healthy donors were sampled, though unrecorded immune exposures were likely. Overall study findings and caveats: Later work showed greater clonal expansion in HLA-associated TCR beta chains than in equally common others. An analysis that came later showed most CMV-associated TCR beta chains appearing HLA-restricted. Sequences of the TCR beta chain were said to predict the HLA-A and HLA-B alleles of most subjects accurately.

The PCR employed 60 Vbeta primers together with 13 Jbeta primers. Sequencing used immunoSEQ multiplex PCR; TCRdb keeps in-frame clones, though not all of them. This sample has about 77,000 clones, with 78% found just once. The sequencing sample was made of PBMCs. This TCR was recovered from a man aged 40-49 years in good health and CMV-seronegative. The rearrangement joins TRBV19 to TRBJ2-3; 8 nucleotides match TRBD2. The chain's CDR3 is CASSQSGGPPDTQYF. The CDR3 DNA reads as TGTGCCAGTAGCCAGAGCGGGGGCCCACCAGATACGCAGTATTTT. The entire variable domain, with the rest obtained from reference TRBV19 and TRBJ2-3, is as follows: DGGITQSPKYLFRKEGQNVTLSCEQNLNHDAMYWYRQDPGQGLRLIYYSQIVNDFQKGDIAEGYSVSREKKESFPLTVTSAQKNPTAFYLCASSQSGGPPDTQYFGPGTRLTVL.